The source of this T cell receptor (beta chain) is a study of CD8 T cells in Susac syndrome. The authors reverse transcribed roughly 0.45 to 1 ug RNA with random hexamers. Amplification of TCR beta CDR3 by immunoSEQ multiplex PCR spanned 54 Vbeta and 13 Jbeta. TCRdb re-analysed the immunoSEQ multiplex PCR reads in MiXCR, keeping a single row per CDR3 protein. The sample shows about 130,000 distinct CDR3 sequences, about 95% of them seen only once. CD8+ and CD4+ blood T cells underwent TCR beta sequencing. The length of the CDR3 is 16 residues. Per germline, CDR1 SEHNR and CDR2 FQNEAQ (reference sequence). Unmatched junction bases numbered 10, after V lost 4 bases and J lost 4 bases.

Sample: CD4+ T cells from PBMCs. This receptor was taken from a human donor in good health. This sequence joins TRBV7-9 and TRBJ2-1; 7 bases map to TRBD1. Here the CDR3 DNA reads TGTGCCAGCAGCTCACTCCGGGACAGATATTACAATGAGCAGTTCTTC. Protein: CASSSLRDRYYNEQFF.